This T cell receptor beta chain was documented in a study of blood T cell repertoires in COVID-19. Produced via immunoSEQ multiplex PCR; TCRdb's table is partial and in-frame only. The data show over 200,000 clones, with approximately 83% seen just once and about 2.3% held by the top ten. Germline trimming cut 6 bases from V and 7 bases from J; bases unmatched to any gene: 12. CDR3 length: 15 residues. The germline V gene encodes CDR1 MGHDK and CDR2 SYGVNS. The sequence derives from a woman in her thirties or forties with active or convalescent COVID-19. The gene calls are TRBV25-1 and TRBJ1-1; 9 positions agree with TRBD1. Material: peripheral blood. As DNA, the CDR3 is TGTGCCAGCAGCCCCTACACAGGGGGCATTGGTGAAGCTTTCTTT. Translated: CASSPYTGGIGEAFF.